A single sample is the source of the 6 T cell receptor beta chains below, sequenced in a study of shared clonotypes between healthy human individuals (TCRdb year 2020). Library construction relied on the immunoSEQ multiplex PCR assay. TCRdb limited this immuneACCESS table to in-frame rearrangements with V and J called. A share of clones is missing; checked studies link under half to unresolved V genes, and the rest is unexplained. This sample lists approximately 400,000 clones; 96% were detected once. Jointly, the top ten make up more than 0.3% of the sample. Sample: memory CD8+ T cells sorted from blood. Sample cell subset or site, as interpreted from the label and publication: CD45RO+ cells pooled with CCR7-negative TemRA cells. These receptors were taken from a man under 40 in good health.

This clone has just one count. The rearrangement uses TRBV7-6 and TRBJ1-5; maybe TRBD1 (5 bases). Trimming removed 6 bases from V and 5 bases from J, with 14 bases in between. The germline V gene has CDR1 SGHVS and CDR2 FNYEAQ. This CDR3 is 14 amino acids long. CDR3 protein: CASSRGDRYQPQHF. In nucleotides, the CDR3 is TGTGCCAGCAGTCGCGGGGACCGTTATCAGCCCCAGCATTTT.

The chain employs TRBV7-2 and TRBJ2-5; perhaps TRBD1 as D (6 bases). This CDR3 region has 15 residues. CDR1 SGHTA and CDR2 FQGNSA come from the germline V gene. The germline V and J ends were trimmed by 1 base and 4 bases, with 13 bases remaining between them. CDR3 region: CASSLGSGRGETQYF. The CDR3 coding sequence is TGTGCCAGCAGCTTAGGTTCGGGCAGGGGAGAGACCCAGTACTTC. Complete variable domain (other parts from reference TRBV7-2 and TRBJ2-5): GAGVSQSPSNKVTEKGKDVELRCDPISGHTALYWYRQSLGQGLEFLIYFQGNSAPDKSGLPSDRFSAERTGGSVSTLTIQRTQQEDSAVYLCASSLGSGRGETQYFGPGTRLLVL.

The chain has TRBV19 and TRBJ1-2, with D hard to call. Germline-derived CDR1 and CDR2 are LNHDA and SQIVND (reference sequence). V lost 6 bases and J lost 3, with 2 bases in between. CDR3 size: 10 residues. The CDR3 loop is CASRDYGYTF. DNA of the CDR3: TGTGCCAGTAGGGACTATGGCTACACCTTC.

This clone appeared once. J is TRBJ2-5 and V is TRBV7-6; weak D call: TRBD2 (5 bases). V dropped 5 bases and J dropped 0 bases, with 13 bases sitting between them. There are 15 residues in the CDR3. In germline, CDR1 is SGHVS, CDR2 FNYEAQ. CDR3 coding DNA: TGTGCCAGCAGCCCCCTCCGGGGAGACCAAGAGACCCAGTACTTC. Protein product: CASSPLRGDQETQYF.

The chain has TRBV10-1 and TRBJ2-1; D possibly uses TRBD1 or TRBD2 (6 bases each). The CDR3 contains 17 residues. Germline V gene data show CDR1 as WNHNN and CDR2 as SYGVQD (reference sequence). V shed 7 bases and J shed 10 bases, with 29 bases lying between them. CDR3 loop: CASIGGQSGILITEQFF. The CDR3 region has the DNA TGCGCCAGCATTGGGGGGCAATCGGGTATACTGATCACCGAGCAGTTCTTC.

Concerning this clone itself: This sample includes further DNA sequences coding for the same CDR3. The genes are TRBV5-1 and TRBJ2-7; 11 nucleotides agree with TRBD2. Germline V gene sequence: CDR1 SGHRS, CDR2 YFSETQ. The CDR3 length is 13 residues. V dropped 5 bases and J dropped 4; count of bases not matched to a gene: 2. The CDR3 sequence: CASRLAGGYEQYF. The CDR3 DNA follows: TGCGCCAGCAGGCTAGCGGGAGGATACGAGCAGTACTTC. The whole variable domain, filled in from reference TRBV5-1 and TRBJ2-7, reads KAGVTQTPRYLIKTRGQQVTLSCSPISGHRSVSWYQQTPGQGLQFLFEYFSETQRNKGNFPGRFSGRQFSNSRSEMNVSTLELGDSALYLCASRLAGGYEQYFGPGTRLTVT.